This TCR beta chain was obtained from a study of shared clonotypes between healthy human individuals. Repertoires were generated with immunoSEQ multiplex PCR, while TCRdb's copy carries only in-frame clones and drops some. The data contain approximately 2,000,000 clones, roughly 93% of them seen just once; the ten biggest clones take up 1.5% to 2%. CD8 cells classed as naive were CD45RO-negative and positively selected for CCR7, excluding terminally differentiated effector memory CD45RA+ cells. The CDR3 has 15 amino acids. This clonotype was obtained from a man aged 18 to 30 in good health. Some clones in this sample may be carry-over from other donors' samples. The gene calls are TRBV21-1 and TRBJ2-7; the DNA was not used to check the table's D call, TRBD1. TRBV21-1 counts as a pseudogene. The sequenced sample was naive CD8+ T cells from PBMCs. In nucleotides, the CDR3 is TGTGCCAGCAGCCCCGGGACAGGGAGGTCCTACGAGCAGTACTTC. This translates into CASSPGTGRSYEQYF.